This TCR beta chain was captured in a study of blood T cells in healthy people across ages. Looking at the study overall: Every two T cells gave about one barcoded beta molecule via template switching.

Then a second PCR, running about 6 to 11 cycles, was carried out with a sample-barcoded 5' primer and a J-beta primer mix. The authors tagged each cDNA molecule using a template-switch adaptor with 12 random nucleotides. CDR3-containing paired-end reads numbering at least 2.5 million came from each sample. TCRdb called the 5' RACE reads again in MiXCR, with one record for every CDR3 protein. The sample lists hundreds of thousands of distinct CDR3 sequences; roughly 53% were seen once. The V end lost 5 bases, the J end lost 4 bases, and 11 bases lay between the germline ends. This CDR3 contains 13 residues. Per the germline V gene, CDR1 is MNHEY and CDR2 is SMNVEV (reference sequence).

The chain couples TRBV27 to TRBJ1-2; D unresolved. The sequenced sample was blood. This clonotype was obtained from a man at least 80 years old in good health. This CDR3 is CASSISRVYGYTF. The CDR3 DNA follows: TGTGCCAGCAGTATCTCAAGAGTCTATGGCTACACCTTC.